The source of this T cell receptor (beta chain) is a study of blood T cells in healthy people across ages. V was cut by 1 base and J by 4 bases, with 17 bases left in between. The CDR3 has 16 amino acids. CDR1 SEHNR and CDR2 FQNEAQ come from the germline V gene (reference sequence). The second PCR ran roughly 7 to 11 cycles with a sample-barcoded 5' primer and J-beta primers. TCRdb reanalysed the 5' RACE reads using MiXCR and keeps one entry per CDR3 protein. This table has roughly 800,000 distinct CDR3 sequences, more than 45% appearing once. Sequencing was done on a sample of blood. This chain connects TRBV7-9 to TRBJ2-7, with D possibly being TRBD1 (6 bases). This TCR was sampled from a man aged 30-40 years in good health. As DNA, the CDR3 is TGTGCCAGCAGCTTAGAGTCTCAGGGGCATGGTTACGAGCAGTACTTC. This encodes CASSLESQGHGYEQYF.